Below, one T cell receptor (beta chain) is given with its context. Its antigen is still unknown. The CDR3 sequence is 15 residues long. Looked up from germline, CDR1 is SGHDT and CDR2 is YYEEEE. With 3 bases removed from V and 0 bases from J, the gap between germline ends came to 11 bases. This entry comes from a study of shared clonotypes between healthy human individuals. Study observations and caveats: Approximately 5.3% was the fraction of naive CD4 clonotypes found shared across a few donors. Naive subsets tended to show greater estimated richness than memory subsets.

Produced via immunoSEQ multiplex PCR; TCRdb's table is partial and in-frame only. There are around 700,000 clones in the sample; roughly 78% occur only once, and 1.8% lies in the top ten. The source is a woman in her twenties or thirties in good health. The V call is TRBV5-6, the J call TRBJ2-3; D may be TRBD2 (6 bases). Sequencing was carried out using memory CD4+ T cells sorted from blood. Subset: CD45RA-negative fraction. CDR3 bases: TGTGCCAGCAGCTCCGCAAGCGGGAGCACAGATACGCAGTATTTT. Translated, it gives CASSSASGSTDTQYF. Looking up the rest from reference TRBV5-6 and TRBJ2-3 gives the full variable domain: DAGVTQSPTHLIKTRGQQVTLRCSPKSGHDTVSWYQQALGQGPQFIFQYYEEEERQRGNFPDRFSGHQFPNYSSELNVNALLLGDSALYLCASSSASGSTDTQYFGPGTRLTVL.